This entry concerns a single TCR beta chain. Its target is not known. Sequencing used immunoSEQ version 4 in survey mode. Clones were sequenced by immunoSEQ multiplex PCR, and TCRdb holds only the in-frame ones, with some missing. The sample has 45,000 or so clones, about 85% seen once. Per the germline V gene, CDR1 is MRHNA and CDR2 is SNTAGT. V lost 3 bases to trimming and J lost 5 bases, with 14 bases between them. There are 14 residues in the CDR3. This sample was included in a study of persistence of HIV-infected CD4 T cells. Anti-CD3/anti-CD28 beads served as a nonspecific positive control stimulus. Sorting of responding CD4+ T cells relied on upregulated CD40 ligand together with CD69.

The source was CD4+ T cells sorted from PBMCs after approximately 19-hour stimulation, collected from a patient who received antiretroviral therapy. This sequence was found in an adult woman with HIV who was CMV-seropositive. The chain couples TRBV6-4 to TRBJ2-7; either TRBD1 or TRBD2 may supply D (5 bases each). This CDR3 is CASSEEEGSDEQYF. Here the CDR3 DNA reads TGTGCCAGCAGTGAAGAAGAGGGGTCCGACGAGCAGTACTTC.